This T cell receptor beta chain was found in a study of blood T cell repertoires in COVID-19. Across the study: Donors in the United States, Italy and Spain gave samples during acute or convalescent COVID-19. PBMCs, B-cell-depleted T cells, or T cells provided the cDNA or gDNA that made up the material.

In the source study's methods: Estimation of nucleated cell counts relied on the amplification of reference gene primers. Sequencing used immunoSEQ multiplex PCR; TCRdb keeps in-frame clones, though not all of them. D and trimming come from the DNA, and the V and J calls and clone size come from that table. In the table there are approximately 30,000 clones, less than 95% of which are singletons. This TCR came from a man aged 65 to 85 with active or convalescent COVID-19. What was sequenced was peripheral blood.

Written as DNA, the CDR3 is TGTGCCAGCGGCGGCGGGAGGGGTTACGAGCAGTACTTC. Translated, it gives CASGGGRGYEQYF. The chain employs TRBV2 and TRBJ2-7; 9 positions agree with TRBD2. The CDR3 runs to 13 residues. J gave up 4 bases and V 8 bases, and 6 bases lay outside the gene matches. Germline loops: CDR1 SNHLY, CDR2 FYNNEI. Based on the CDR3 plus reference TRBV2 and TRBJ2-7, the full variable domain is EPEVTQTPSHQVTQMGQEVILRCVPISNHLYFYWYRQILGQKVEFLVSFYNNEISEKSEIFDDQFSVERPDGSNFTLKIRSTKLEDSAMYFCASGGGRGYEQYFGPGTRLTVT.